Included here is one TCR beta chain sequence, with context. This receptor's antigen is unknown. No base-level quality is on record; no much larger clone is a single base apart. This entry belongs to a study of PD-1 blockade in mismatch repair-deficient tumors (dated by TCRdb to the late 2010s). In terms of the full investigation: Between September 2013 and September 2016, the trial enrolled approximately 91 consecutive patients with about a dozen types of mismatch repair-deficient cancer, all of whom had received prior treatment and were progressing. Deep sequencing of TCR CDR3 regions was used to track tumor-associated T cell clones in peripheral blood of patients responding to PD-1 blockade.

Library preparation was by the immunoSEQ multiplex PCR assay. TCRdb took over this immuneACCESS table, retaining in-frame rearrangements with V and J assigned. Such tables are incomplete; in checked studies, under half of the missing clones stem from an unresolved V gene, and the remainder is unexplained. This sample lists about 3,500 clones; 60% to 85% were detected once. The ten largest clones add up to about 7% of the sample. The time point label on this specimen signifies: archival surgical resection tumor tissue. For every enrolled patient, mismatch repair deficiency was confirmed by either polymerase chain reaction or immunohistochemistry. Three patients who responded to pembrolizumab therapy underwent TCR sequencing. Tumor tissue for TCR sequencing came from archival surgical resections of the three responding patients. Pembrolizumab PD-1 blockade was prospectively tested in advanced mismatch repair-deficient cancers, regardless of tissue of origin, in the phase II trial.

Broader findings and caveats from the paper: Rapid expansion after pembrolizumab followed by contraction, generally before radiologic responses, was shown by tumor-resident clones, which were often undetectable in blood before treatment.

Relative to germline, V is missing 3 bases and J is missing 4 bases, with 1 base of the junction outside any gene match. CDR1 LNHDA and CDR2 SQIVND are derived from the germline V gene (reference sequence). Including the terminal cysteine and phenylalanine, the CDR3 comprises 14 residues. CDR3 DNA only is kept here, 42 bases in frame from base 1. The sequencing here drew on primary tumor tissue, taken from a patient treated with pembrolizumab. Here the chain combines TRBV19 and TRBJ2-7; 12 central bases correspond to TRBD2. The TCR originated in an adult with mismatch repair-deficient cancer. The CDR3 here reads CASSILAGGYEQYF. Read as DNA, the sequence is TGTGCCAGTAGTATTCTAGCGGGAGGGTACGAGCAGTACTTC. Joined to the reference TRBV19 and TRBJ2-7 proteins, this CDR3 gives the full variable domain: DGGITQSPKYLFRKEGQNVTLSCEQNLNHDAMYWYRQDPGQGLRLIYYSQIVNDFQKGDIAEGYSVSREKKESFPLTVTSAQKNPTAFYLCASSILAGGYEQYFGPGTRLTVT.